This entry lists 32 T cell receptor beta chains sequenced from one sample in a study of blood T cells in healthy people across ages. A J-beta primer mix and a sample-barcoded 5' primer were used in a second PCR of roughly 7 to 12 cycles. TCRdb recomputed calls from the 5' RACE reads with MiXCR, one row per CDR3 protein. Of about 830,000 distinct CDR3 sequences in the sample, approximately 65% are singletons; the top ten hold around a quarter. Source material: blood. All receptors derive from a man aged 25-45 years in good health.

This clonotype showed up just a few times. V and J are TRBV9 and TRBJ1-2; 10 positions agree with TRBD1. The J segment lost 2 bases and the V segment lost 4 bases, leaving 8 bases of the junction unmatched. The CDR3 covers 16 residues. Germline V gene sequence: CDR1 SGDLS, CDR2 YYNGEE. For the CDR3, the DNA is TGTGCCAGCAGCTCCACCCCGGACAGGGGGAACTATGGCTACACCTTC. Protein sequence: CASSSTPDRGNYGYTF.

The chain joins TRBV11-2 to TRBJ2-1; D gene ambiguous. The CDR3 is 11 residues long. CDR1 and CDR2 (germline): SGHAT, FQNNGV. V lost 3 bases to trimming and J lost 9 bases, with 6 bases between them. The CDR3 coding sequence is TGTGCCAGCAGCTTTGTCAGTGAGCAGTTCTTC. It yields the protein CASSFVSEQFF.

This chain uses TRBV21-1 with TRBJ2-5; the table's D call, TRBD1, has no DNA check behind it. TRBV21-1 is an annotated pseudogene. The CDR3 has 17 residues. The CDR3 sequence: CASSGTPGTGAMETQYF. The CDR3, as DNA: TGTGCCAGCAGCGGAACCCCCGGGACAGGGGCGATGGAGACCCAGTACTTC.

The CDR3 loop is CASSPPVTNTGELFF. CDR3 sequence (DNA): TGTGCCAGCAGCCCACCGGTTACGAACACCGGGGAGCTGTTTTTT. The chain has TRBV7-3 and TRBJ2-2; D is uncertain. Germline CDR1 is SGHTA and CDR2 is FQGTGA. The CDR3 runs 15 residues. The V and J ends lost 5 bases and 0 bases respectively, with 10 bases between them.

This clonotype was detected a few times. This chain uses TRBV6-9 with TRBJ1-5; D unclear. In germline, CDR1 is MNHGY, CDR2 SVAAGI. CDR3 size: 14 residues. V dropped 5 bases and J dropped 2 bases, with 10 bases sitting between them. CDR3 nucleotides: TGTGCCAGCAGTCGACAAATAGGCAATCAGCCCCAGCATTTT. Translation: CASSRQIGNQPQHF.

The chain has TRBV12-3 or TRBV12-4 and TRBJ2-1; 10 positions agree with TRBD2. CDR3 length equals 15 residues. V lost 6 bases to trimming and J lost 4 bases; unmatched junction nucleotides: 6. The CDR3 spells CASRVSGGRYNEQFF. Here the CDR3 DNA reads TGTGCCAGCAGGGTTAGCGGGGGGCGTTACAATGAGCAGTTCTTC.

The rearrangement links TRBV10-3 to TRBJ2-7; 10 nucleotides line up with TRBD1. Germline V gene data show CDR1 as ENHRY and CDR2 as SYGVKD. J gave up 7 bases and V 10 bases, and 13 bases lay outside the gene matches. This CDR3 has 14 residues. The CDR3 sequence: CATYLGTGAWEQYF. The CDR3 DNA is TGTGCCACCTACCTTGGGACAGGGGCCTGGGAGCAGTACTTC.

CDR3 residues: CASSLHRDGSYEQYF. CDR3 DNA: TGTGCCAGCAGCCTACACCGGGACGGCTCCTACGAGCAGTACTTC. The chain is built from TRBV28 and TRBJ2-7; D assignment may be TRBD1 or TRBD2 (5 bases each). Germline CDR1 and CDR2: MDHEN and SYDVKM. This CDR3 is built from 15 residues. V lost 6 bases, J lost 0 bases, and 15 bases lay in between.

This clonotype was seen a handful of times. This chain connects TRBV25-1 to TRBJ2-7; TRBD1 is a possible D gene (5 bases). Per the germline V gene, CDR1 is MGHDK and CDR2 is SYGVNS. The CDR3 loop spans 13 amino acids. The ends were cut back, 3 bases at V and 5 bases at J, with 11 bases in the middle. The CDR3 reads CASSDGRVNEQYF. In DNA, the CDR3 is TGTGCCAGCAGTGATGGCAGGGTCAACGAGCAGTACTTC.

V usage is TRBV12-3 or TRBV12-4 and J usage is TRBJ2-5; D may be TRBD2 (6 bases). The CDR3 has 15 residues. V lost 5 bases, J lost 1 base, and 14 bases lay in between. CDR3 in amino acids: CASSGPGGVQETQYF. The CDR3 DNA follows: TGTGCCAGCAGTGGGCCGGGCGGGGTCCAAGAGACCCAGTACTTC.

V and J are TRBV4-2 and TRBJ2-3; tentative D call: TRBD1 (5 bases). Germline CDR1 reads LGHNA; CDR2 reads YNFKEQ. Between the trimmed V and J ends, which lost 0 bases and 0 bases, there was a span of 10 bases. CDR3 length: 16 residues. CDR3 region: CASSQDRGESTDTQYF. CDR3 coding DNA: TGTGCCAGCAGCCAAGATAGGGGTGAGAGCACAGATACGCAGTATTTT.

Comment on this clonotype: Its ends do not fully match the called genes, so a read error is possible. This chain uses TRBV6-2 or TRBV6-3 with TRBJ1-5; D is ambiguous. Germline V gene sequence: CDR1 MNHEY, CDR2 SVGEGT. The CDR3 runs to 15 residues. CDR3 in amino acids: CASSYGPWAGQLQHF. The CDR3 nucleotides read TGTGCCAGCAGTTACGGGCCGTGGGCGGGCCAGCTCCAGCATTTT.

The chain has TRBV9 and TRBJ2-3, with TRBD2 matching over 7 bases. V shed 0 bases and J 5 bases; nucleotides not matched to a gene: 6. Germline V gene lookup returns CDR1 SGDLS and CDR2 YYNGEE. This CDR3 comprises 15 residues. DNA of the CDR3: TGTGCCAGCAGCGTAGTGGTGGGGGGGAAAGATACGCAGTATTTT. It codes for CASSVVVGGKDTQYF. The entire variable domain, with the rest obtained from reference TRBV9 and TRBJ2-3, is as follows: DSGVTQTPKHLITATGQRVTLRCSPRSGDLSVYWYQQSLDQGLQFLIQYYNGEERAKGNILERFSAQQFPDLHSELNLSSLELGDSALYFCASSVVVGGKDTQYFGPGTRLTVL.

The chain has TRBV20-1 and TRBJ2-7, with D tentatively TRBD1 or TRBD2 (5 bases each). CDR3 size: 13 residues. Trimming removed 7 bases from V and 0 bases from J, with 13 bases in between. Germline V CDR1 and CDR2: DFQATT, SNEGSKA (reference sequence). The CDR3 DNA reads TGCAGTGGTAGCGAGGGGTCCTCCTACGAGCAGTACTTC. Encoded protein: CSGSEGSSYEQYF.

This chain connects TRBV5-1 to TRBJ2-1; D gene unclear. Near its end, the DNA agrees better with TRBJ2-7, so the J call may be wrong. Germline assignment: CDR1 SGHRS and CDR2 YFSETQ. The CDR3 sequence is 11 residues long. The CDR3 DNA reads TGCGCCAGCATAGATTACAATGAGCAGTACTTC. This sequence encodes CASIDYNEQYF.

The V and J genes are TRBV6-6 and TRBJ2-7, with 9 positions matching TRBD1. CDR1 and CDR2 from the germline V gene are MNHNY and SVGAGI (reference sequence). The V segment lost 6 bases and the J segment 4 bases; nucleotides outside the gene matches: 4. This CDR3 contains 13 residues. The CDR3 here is CASRTGTGYEQYF. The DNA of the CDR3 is TGTGCCAGCAGAACCGGGACAGGGTACGAGCAGTACTTC.

The CDR3 nucleotides read TGTGCCAGCAGCCATCGACAGGGTCGGAACACTGAAGCTTTCTTT. Its translation is CASSHRQGRNTEAFF. V gene TRBV12-3 or TRBV12-4 combines with J gene TRBJ1-1; 7 bases are shared with TRBD1. The CDR3 spans 15 residues. J gave up 1 base and V 6 bases, and 8 bases lay outside the gene matches.

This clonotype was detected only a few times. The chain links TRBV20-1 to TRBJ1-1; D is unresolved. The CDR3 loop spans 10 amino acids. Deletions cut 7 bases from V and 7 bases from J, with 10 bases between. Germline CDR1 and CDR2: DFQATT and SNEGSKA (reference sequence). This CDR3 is CSGSGGEAFF. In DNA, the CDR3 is TGCAGTGGTTCGGGTGGTGAAGCTTTCTTT.

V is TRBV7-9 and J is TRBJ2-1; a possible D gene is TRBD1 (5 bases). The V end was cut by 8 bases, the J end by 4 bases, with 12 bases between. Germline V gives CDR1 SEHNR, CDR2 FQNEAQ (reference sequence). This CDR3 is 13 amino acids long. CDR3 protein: CASERQGYNEQFF. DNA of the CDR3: TGTGCCAGCGAGCGCCAGGGATACAATGAGCAGTTCTTC. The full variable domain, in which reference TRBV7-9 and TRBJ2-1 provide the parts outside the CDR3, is DTGVSQNPRHKITKRGQNVTFRCDPISEHNRLYWYRQTLGQGPEFLTYFQNEAQLEKSRLLSDRFSAERPKGSFSTLEIQRTEQGDSAMYLCASERQGYNEQFFGPGTRLTVL.

The CDR3: CASSLGDAGANTGELFF. CDR3 DNA sequence: TGTGCCAGCAGCCTTGGGGACGCCGGGGCCAACACCGGGGAGCTGTTTTTT. The chain employs TRBV14 and TRBJ2-2; possibly TRBD1 or TRBD2 for D (5 bases each). V dropped 4 bases and J dropped 2 bases, with 17 bases sitting between them. The CDR3 has 17 residues. Germline V lookup: CDR1 SGHDN, CDR2 FVKESK.

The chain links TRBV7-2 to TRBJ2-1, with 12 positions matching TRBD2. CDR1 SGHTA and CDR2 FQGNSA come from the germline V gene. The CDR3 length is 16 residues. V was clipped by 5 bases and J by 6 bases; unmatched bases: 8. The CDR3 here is CASSRKLAGGPNEQFF. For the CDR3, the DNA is TGTGCCAGCAGCCGAAAACTAGCGGGGGGACCCAATGAGCAGTTCTTC.

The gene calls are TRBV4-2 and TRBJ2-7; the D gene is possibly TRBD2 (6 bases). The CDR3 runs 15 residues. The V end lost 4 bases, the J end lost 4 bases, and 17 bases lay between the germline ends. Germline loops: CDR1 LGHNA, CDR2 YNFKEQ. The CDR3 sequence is CASSLGGLAPYEQYF. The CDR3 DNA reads TGTGCCAGCAGCCTGGGGGGACTGGCCCCTTACGAGCAGTACTTC.

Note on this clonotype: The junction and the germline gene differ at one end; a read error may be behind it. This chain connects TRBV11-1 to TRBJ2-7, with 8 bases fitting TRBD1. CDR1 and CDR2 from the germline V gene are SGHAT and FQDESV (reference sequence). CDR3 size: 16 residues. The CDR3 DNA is TGTGCCTGCAGCCATATCGGGACAGGACCCGCGTACGAGCAGTACTTC. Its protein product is CACSHIGTGPAYEQYF.

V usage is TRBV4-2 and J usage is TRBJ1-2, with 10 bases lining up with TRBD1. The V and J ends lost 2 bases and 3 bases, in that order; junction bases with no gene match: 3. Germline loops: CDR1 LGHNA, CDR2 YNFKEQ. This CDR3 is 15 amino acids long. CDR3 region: CASSQWDRGDYGYTF. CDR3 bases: TGTGCCAGCAGCCAATGGGACAGGGGAGACTATGGCTACACCTTC.

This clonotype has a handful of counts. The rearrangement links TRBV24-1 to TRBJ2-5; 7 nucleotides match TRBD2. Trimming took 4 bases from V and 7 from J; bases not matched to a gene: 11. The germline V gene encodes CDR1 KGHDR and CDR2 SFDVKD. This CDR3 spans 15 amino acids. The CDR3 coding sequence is TGTGCCACCAGTGAAGGGGACTACCGGGCGACGACCCAGTACTTC. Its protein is CATSEGDYRATTQYF.

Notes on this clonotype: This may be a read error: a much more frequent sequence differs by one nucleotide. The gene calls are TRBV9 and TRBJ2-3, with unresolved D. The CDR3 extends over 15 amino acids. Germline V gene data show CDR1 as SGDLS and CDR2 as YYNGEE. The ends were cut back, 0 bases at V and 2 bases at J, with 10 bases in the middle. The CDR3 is CASSVDVGHTDTQYF. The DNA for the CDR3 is TGTGCCAGCAGCGTAGATGTAGGCCACACAGATACGCAGTATTTT.

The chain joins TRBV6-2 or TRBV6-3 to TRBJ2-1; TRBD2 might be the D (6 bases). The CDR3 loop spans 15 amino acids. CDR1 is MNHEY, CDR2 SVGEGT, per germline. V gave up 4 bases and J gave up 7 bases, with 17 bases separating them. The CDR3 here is CASSSRPGEVNEQFF. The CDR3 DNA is TGTGCCAGCAGTTCCCGACCGGGAGAGGTGAATGAGCAGTTCTTC.

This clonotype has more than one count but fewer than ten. DNA for the CDR3: TGTGCCAGCAGCCGGAGACTAGCGGGATCGGCCGGGGAGCTGTTTTTT. Residues: CASSRRLAGSAGELFF. This sequence joins TRBV3-1 and TRBJ2-2; 11 positions match TRBD2. CDR1 LGHDT and CDR2 YNNKEL come from the germline V gene (reference sequence). The CDR3 has 16 residues. The J segment lost 6 bases and the V segment lost 4 bases, leaving 7 bases of the junction unmatched. The whole variable domain, filled in from reference TRBV3-1 and TRBJ2-2, reads DTAVSQTPKYLVTQMGNDKSIKCEQNLGHDTMYWYKQDSKKFLKIMFSYNNKELIINETVPNRFSPKSPDKAHLNLHINSLELGDSAVYFCASSRRLAGSAGELFFGEGSRLTVL.

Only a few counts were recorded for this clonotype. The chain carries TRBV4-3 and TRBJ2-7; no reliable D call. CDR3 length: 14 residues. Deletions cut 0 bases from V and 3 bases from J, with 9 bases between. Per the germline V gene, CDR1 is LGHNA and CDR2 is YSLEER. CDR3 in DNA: TGCGCCAGCAGCCAAGATTATGGAAACTACGAGCAGTACTTC. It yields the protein CASSQDYGNYEQYF.

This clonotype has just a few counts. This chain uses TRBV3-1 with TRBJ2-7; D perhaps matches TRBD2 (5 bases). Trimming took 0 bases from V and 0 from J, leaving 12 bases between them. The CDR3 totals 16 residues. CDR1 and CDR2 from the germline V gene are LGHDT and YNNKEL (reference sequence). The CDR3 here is CASSQDPGISSYEQYF. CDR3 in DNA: TGTGCCAGCAGCCAAGATCCCGGGATAAGCTCCTACGAGCAGTACTTC.

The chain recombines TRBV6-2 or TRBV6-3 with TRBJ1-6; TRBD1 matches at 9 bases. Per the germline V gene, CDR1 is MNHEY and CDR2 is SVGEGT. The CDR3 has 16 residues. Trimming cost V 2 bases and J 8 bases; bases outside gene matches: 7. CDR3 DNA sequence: TGTGCCAGCAGTTACGGGACAGGGTATACCCATTCACCCCTCCACTTT. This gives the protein CASSYGTGYTHSPLHF.

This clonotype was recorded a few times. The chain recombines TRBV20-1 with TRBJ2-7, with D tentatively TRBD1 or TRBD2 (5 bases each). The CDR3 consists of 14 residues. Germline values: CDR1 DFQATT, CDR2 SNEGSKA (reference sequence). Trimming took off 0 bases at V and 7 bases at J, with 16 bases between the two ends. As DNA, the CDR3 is TGCAGTGCTAGAGATGGGGGACGACCGGGAGAGCAGTACTTC. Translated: CSARDGGRPGEQYF.